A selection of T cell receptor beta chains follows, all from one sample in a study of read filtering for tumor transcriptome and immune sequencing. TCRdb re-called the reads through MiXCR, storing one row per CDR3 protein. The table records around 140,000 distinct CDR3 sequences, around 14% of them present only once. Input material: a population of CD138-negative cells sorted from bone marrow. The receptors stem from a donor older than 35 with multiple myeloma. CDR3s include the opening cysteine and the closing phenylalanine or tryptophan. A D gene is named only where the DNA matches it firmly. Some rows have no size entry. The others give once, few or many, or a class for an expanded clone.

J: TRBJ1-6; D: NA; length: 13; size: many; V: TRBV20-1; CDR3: CSASGSLDSPLHF; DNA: TGCAGTGCGTCCGGGTCCTTGGATTCACCCCTCCACTTT
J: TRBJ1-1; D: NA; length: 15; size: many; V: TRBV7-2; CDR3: CASSLGYGRDTEAFF; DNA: TGTGCCAGCAGCTTAGGATACGGGAGAGATACTGAAGCTTTCTTT
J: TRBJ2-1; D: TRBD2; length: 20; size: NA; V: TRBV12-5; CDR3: CASGPLEREWGLGSYNEQFF; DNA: TGTGCTAGTGGTCCCCTTGAGCGGGAGTGGGGTTTAGGGTCCTACAATGAGCAGTTCTTC
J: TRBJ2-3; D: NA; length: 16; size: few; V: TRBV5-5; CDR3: CASSLLRGGRTDTQYF; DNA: TGTGCCAGCAGCTTATTGAGGGGAGGACGCACAGATACGCAGTATTTT
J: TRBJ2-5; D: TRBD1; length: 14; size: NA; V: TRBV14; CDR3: CASSLLTGQETQYF; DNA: TGTGCCAGCAGCCTATTGACAGGGCAAGAGACCCAGTACTTC
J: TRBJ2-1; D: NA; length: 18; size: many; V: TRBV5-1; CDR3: CASSLGPGGQDLSDEQFF; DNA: TGCGCCAGCAGCTTGGGCCCGGGGGGACAGGACTTATCGGATGAGCAGTTCTTC
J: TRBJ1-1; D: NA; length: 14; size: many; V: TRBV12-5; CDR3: CASGSGIIGTEAFF; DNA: TGTGCTAGTGGTTCCGGAATTATAGGCACTGAAGCTTTCTTT
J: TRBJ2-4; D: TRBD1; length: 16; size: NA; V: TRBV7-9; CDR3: CASSPGTELAKNIQYF; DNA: TGTGCCAGCAGCCCGGGGACAGAACTAGCCAAAAACATTCAGTACTTC
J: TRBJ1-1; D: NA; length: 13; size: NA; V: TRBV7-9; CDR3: CASTPAEYTEAFF; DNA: TGTGCCAGCACCCCAGCAGAGTACACTGAAGCTTTCTTT
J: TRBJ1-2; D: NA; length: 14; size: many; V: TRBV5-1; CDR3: CASSLEGPVPGYTF; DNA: TGCGCCAGCAGCTTGGAGGGTCCCGTACCAGGCTACACCTTC
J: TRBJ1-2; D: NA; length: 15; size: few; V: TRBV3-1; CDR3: CASSQDFGTNYGYTF; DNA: TGTGCCAGCAGCCAAGATTTCGGCACGAACTATGGCTACACCTTC
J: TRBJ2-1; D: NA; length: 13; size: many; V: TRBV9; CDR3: CASSPRVEYEQFF; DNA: TGTGCCAGCAGCCCGAGGGTAGAGTATGAGCAGTTCTTC
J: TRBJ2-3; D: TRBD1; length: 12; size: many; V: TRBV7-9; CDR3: CAIRQGEDTQYF; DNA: TGTGCCATCAGACAGGGGGAAGATACGCAGTATTTT
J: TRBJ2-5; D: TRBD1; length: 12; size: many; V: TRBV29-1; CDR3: CSVEQGAETQYF; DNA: TGCAGCGTTGAGCAGGGGGCCGAGACCCAGTACTTC
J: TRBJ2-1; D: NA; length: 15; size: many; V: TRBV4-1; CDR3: CASSQPGFSYNEQFF; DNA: TGCGCCAGCAGCCAACCGGGATTCTCCTACAATGAGCAGTTCTTC
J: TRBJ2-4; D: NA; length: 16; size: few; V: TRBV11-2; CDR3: CASSLDPTGNLNIQYF; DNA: TGTGCCAGCAGCTTAGATCCCACAGGAAATCTAAACATTCAGTACTTC
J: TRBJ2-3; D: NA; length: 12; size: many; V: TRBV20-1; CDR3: CSARGYADTQYF; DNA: TGCAGTGCTAGAGGTTACGCAGATACGCAGTATTTT
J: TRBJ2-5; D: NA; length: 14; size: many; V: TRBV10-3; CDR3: CAISEGTSGETQYF; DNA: TGTGCCATCAGTGAGGGGACATCAGGGGAGACCCAGTACTTC
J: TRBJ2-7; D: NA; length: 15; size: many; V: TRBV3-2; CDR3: CASSHESGAFYEQYF; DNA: TGTGCCAGCAGCCATGAAAGCGGGGCTTTTTACGAGCAGTACTTC
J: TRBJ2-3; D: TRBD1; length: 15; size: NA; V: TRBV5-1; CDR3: CASSLRTGATDTQYF; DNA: TGCGCCAGCAGCTTAAGGACAGGGGCCACAGATACGCAGTATTTT
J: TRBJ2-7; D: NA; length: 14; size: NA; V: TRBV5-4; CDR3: CASSLRPLSYEQYF; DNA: TGTGCCAGCAGCTTACGACCTCTATCCTACGAGCAGTACTTC
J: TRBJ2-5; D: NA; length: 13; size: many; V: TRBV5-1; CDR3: CASSLVGEETQYF; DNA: TGCGCCAGCAGCTTGGTGGGGGAAGAGACCCAGTACTTC
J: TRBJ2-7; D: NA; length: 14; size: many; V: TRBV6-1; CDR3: CAIGSGSPSHEQYF; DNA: TGTGCCATCGGTAGTGGGAGTCCCTCCCACGAGCAGTACTTC
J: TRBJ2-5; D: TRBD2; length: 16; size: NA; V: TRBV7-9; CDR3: CASSFWSGRARETQYF; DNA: TGTGCCAGCAGCTTTTGGAGCGGGAGGGCCCGCGAGACCCAGTACTTC
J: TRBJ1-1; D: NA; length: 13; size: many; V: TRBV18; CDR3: CASSGQTNTEAFF; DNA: TGTGCCAGCTCCGGACAGACTAACACTGAAGCTTTCTTT
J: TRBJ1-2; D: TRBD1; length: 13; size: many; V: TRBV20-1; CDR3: CSAEGQGDYGYTF; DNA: TGCAGTGCTGAAGGACAGGGAGACTATGGCTACACCTTC
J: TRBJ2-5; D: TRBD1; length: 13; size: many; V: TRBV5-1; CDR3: CASVRDRGETQYF; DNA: TGCGCCAGTGTCCGGGACAGGGGTGAGACCCAGTACTTC
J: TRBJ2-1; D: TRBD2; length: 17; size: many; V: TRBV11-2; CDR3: CASSPWTSGTTYNEQFF; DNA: TGTGCCAGCAGCCCCTGGACTAGCGGGACTACCTACAATGAGCAGTTCTTC
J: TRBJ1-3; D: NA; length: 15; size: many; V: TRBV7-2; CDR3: CASSVQVFSGNTIYF; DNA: TGTGCCAGCAGCGTACAGGTGTTCTCTGGAAACACCATATATTTT
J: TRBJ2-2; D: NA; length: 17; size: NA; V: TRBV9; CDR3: CASSGGRGGLNTGELFF; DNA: TGTGCCAGCAGCGGGGGTCGGGGCGGACTGAACACCGGGGAGCTGTTTTTT
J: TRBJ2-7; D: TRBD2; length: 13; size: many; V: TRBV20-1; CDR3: CSAWTSGSNEQYF; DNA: TGCAGTGCCTGGACTAGCGGGAGTAACGAGCAGTACTTC
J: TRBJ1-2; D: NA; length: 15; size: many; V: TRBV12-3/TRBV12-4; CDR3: CASSITTGPHDGYTF; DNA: TGTGCCAGCAGTATCACCACCGGGCCCCATGACGGCTACACCTTC
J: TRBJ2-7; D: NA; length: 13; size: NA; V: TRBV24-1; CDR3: CATSTRYSYEQYF; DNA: TGTGCCACCTCCACCCGATACTCCTACGAGCAGTACTTC
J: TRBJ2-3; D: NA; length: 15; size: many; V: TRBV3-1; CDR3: CASSQGYLSTDTQYF; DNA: TGTGCCAGCAGCCAGGGGTACCTTAGCACAGATACGCAGTATTTT
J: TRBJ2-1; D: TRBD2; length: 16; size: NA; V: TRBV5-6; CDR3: CASRQESGGSYNEQFF; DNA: TGTGCCAGCAGGCAAGAGAGTGGCGGGAGCTACAATGAGCAGTTCTTC
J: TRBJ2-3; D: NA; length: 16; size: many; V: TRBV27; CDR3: CASSSSLSGRTDTQYF; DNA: TGTGCCAGCAGTTCCTCCCTCTCCGGAAGGACAGATACGCAGTATTTT
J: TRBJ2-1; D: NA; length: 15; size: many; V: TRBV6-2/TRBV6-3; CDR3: CASSSRGLGNNEQFF; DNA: TGTGCCAGCAGTTCCCGGGGCCTCGGCAACAATGAGCAGTTCTTC
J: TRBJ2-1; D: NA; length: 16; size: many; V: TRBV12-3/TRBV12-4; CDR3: CASSLGGRGSYNEQFF; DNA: TGTGCCAGCAGTTTAGGGGGTAGGGGGTCCTACAATGAGCAGTTCTTC
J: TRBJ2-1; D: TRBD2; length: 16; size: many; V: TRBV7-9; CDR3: CASSLLGLAGGVEQFF; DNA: TGTGCCAGCAGCTTACTCGGATTAGCGGGAGGAGTTGAGCAGTTCTTC
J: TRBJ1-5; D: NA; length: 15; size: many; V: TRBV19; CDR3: CASSIGRYSNQPQHF; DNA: TGTGCCAGTAGTATAGGACGGTATAGCAATCAGCCCCAGCATTTT
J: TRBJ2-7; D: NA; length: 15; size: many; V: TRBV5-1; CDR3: CASSSYRDSAWGQYF; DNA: TGCGCCAGCAGCAGCTACCGGGACTCAGCCTGGGGGCAGTACTTC
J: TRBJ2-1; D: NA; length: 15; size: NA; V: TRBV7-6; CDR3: CASSLASVSYNEQFF; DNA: TGTGCCAGCAGTTTAGCCTCAGTCTCCTACAATGAGCAGTTCTTC
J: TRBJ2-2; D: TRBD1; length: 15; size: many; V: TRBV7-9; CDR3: CASSPWDRRTGELFF; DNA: TGTGCCAGCAGCCCATGGGACAGGCGAACCGGGGAGCTGTTTTTT
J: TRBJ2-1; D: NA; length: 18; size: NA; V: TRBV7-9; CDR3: CASSLAPLGGRSYNEQFF; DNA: TGTGCCAGCAGCTTAGCCCCCCTTGGGGGGAGATCCTACAATGAGCAGTTCTTC
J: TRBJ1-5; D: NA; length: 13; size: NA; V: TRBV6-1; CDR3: CASSPEGNQPQHF; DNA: TGTGCCAGCAGCCCGGAGGGGAATCAGCCCCAGCATTTT
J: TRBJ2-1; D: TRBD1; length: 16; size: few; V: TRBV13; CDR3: CASSLEGGGTGAEQFF; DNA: TGTGCCAGCAGCTTAGAGGGTGGCGGGACAGGGGCTGAGCAGTTCTTC
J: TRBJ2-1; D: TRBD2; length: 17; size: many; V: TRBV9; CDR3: CASSVDPSGRDYNEQFF; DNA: TGTGCCAGCAGCGTAGATCCTAGCGGGAGGGATTACAATGAGCAGTTCTTC
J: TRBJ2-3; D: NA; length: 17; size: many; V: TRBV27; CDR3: CASSFSTIAVVADTQYF; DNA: TGTGCCAGCAGTTTCTCAACGATAGCGGTAGTGGCAGATACGCAGTATTTT
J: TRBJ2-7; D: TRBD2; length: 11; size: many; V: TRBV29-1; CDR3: CSVVSGNEQYF; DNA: TGCAGCGTTGTTAGCGGGAACGAGCAGTACTTC
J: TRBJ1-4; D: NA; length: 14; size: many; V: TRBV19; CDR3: CASSMRGAREKLFF; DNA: TGTGCCAGTAGTATGAGGGGGGCAAGGGAAAAACTGTTTTTT
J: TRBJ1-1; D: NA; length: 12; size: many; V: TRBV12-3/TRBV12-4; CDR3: CASSQTGRGAFF; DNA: TGTGCCAGCAGCCAAACAGGCCGGGGAGCTTTCTTT
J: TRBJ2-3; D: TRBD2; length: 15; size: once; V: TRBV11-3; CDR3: CASSLKRELTDTQYF; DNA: TGTGCCAGCAGCTTGAAGCGGGAGTTGACAGATACGCAGTATTTT
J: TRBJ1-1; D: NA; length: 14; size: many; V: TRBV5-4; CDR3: CASTPGPGNTEAFF; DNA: TGTGCCAGCACCCCCGGGCCAGGGAACACTGAAGCTTTCTTT
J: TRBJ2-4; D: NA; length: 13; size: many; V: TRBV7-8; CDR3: CASSFFGENIQYF; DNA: TGTGCCAGCAGCTTCTTTGGTGAAAACATTCAGTACTTC
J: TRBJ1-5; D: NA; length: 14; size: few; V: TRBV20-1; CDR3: CSAREGVVNQPQHF; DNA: TGCAGTGCTAGAGAAGGGGTCGTCAATCAGCCCCAGCATTTT
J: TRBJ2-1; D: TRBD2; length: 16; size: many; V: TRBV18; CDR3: CASSMTSGTSYNEQFF; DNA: TGTGCCAGCTCAATGACTAGCGGCACCTCCTACAATGAGCAGTTCTTC